These 28 T cell receptor beta chains were all obtained from the same sample, sequenced in a study of beta chain features in type 1 diabetes. Expressed TCRB transcripts got sequenced, as all isolated RNA was reverse transcribed. Profiling relied on immunoSEQ multiplex PCR, and the TCRdb table lists in-frame clones only, not all of them. The data show 15,000 or so clones, with approximately 40% seen just once and about 0.5% held by the top ten. Sequenced input: stem cell memory CD4+ T cells from blood. Receptor source: a middle-aged woman in good health.

This clone was detected only a few times. V is TRBV6-5 and J is TRBJ1-2; 7 nucleotides agree with TRBD1. CDR1 and CDR2 from the germline V gene are MNHEY and SVGAGI. CDR3 length: 14 amino acids. The V segment lost 6 bases and the J segment 7 bases; nucleotides outside the gene matches: 11. The CDR3 spells CASRGTGVRGGYTF. The CDR3 DNA follows: TGTGCCAGCAGAGGTACAGGGGTACGAGGTGGCTACACCTTC.

The rearrangement uses TRBV6-5 and TRBJ2-3; D is ambiguous. The V end lost 0 bases, the J end lost 1 base, and 11 bases lay between the germline ends. Germline V CDR1 and CDR2: MNHEY, SVGAGI. The CDR3 is 16 amino acids. In DNA form, the CDR3 reads TGTGCCAGCAGTTACTCGGTGGTCACAGGCACAGATACGCAGTATTTT. As protein: CASSYSVVTGTDTQYF.

This clone has just a few counts. This chain uses TRBV7-9 with TRBJ2-7, with 9 bases fitting TRBD1. The CDR3 runs to 16 residues. Per germline, CDR1 SEHNR and CDR2 FQNEAQ (reference sequence). V dropped 3 bases and J dropped 5; count of bases not matched to a gene: 11. This chain's CDR3 is CASSFFLGQGVHEQYF. The CDR3 region has the DNA TGTGCCAGCAGCTTTTTCTTGGGACAGGGAGTCCACGAGCAGTACTTC.

The chain uses TRBV6-1 and TRBJ2-1; unclear D gene. The CDR3 totals 11 residues. V lost 7 bases to trimming and J lost 9 bases, with 10 bases between them. Germline V gene data show CDR1 as MNHNS and CDR2 as SASEGT. The CDR3 loop is CASTHGGEQFF. The DNA for the CDR3 is TGTGCCAGCACCCACGGTGGTGAGCAGTTCTTC.

This rearrangement joins TRBV18 to TRBJ1-2, with TRBD1 identical over 7 bases. J lost 9 bases, V lost 6 bases, and 13 bases had no gene match. This CDR3 is built from 14 residues. Germline CDR1 is KGHSH and CDR2 is LQKENI. The CDR3 sequence is CASSPRGAVQSYTF. For the CDR3, the DNA is TGTGCCAGCTCGCCCAGGGGGGCCGTACAGAGCTACACCTTC.

This clone was seen more than once but under ten times. This chain uses TRBV7-2 with TRBJ2-2, with 11 bases identical to TRBD2. The CDR3 is 17 amino acids. Trimming removed 2 bases from V and 7 bases from J; junction bases left unmatched: 9. Germline loops: CDR1 SGHTA, CDR2 FQGNSA. The CDR3 DNA reads as TGTGCCAGCAGCTTAATCGTAGCGGGGGGGCCGATCGGGGAGCTGTTTTTT. Protein sequence: CASSLIVAGGPIGELFF.

The chain has TRBV15 and TRBJ2-1; 11 bases line up with TRBD2. The CDR3 covers 17 residues. The germline V gene has CDR1 LNHNV and CDR2 YYDKDF (reference sequence). Losses at the gene ends were 11 bases for V and 0 bases for J; bases not matched to a gene: 12. The CDR3 DNA reads as TGTGCCGCGAGTAGCGGGGGGGCCCAGAGCTCCTACAATGAGCAGTTCTTC. Translated, it gives CAASSGGAQSSYNEQFF.

The chain uses TRBV20-1 and TRBJ2-3; possible D gene TRBD2, 5 bases. The germline V gene has CDR1 DFQATT and CDR2 SNEGSKA (reference sequence). The CDR3 is 10 amino acids. The CDR3 region has the DNA TGCAGGGCTGAGGGTGATACGCAGTATTTT. It codes for CRAEGDTQYF.

This rearrangement joins TRBV5-1 to TRBJ2-1, with TRBD2 matching 12 bases. V shed 4 bases, J shed 4 bases, and the junction held 6 bases outside the gene matches. Per the germline V gene, CDR1 is SGHRS and CDR2 is YFSETQ. This CDR3 has 16 residues. The CDR3 DNA reads TGCGCCAGCAGCCAACCGGGACTAGCGGGTTACAATGAGCAGTTCTTC. The encoded protein is CASSQPGLAGYNEQFF.

The chain links TRBV19 to TRBJ1-1; 7 bases fit TRBD1. There are 16 residues in the CDR3. The germline V gene has CDR1 LNHDA and CDR2 SQIVND (reference sequence). V lost 9 bases, J lost 0 bases, and 13 bases stayed unmatched. DNA for the CDR3: TGTGCCAGCACCAACCCTTGGACAGGAGTGAACACTGAAGCTTTCTTT. This translates into CASTNPWTGVNTEAFF.

V and J are TRBV5-1 and TRBJ2-1, with a weak D call TRBD2 (6 bases). This CDR3 is 15 amino acids long. Germline-derived CDR1 and CDR2 are SGHRS and YFSETQ. Trimming pared 3 bases from V and 0 bases from J, leaving 10 bases between. The CDR3 DNA reads as TGCGCCAGCAGCTCTGAGACTAGCTCCTACAATGAGCAGTTCTTC. Protein product: CASSSETSSYNEQFF.

This clone was detected once. The rearrangement links TRBV4-1 to TRBJ2-7; maybe TRBD2 (5 bases). The CDR3 sequence is 14 residues long. V was trimmed by 1 base and J by 0 bases, leaving 7 bases between them. The germline gives CDR1 MGHRA, CDR2 YSYEKL. The CDR3 protein is CASSQVGSSYEQYF. CDR3 nucleotides: TGCGCCAGCAGCCAAGTGGGGAGCTCCTACGAGCAGTACTTC.

This chain connects TRBV19 to TRBJ1-2; perhaps TRBD1 as D (6 bases). V gave up 4 bases and J gave up 4 bases, with 10 bases separating them. Germline V gene sequence: CDR1 LNHDA, CDR2 SQIVND (reference sequence). The CDR3 sequence is 13 residues long. The CDR3 region is CASSKDRSYGYTF. The CDR3 region has the DNA TGTGCCAGTAGTAAGGACAGAAGCTATGGCTACACCTTC.

This sequence joins TRBV4-3 and TRBJ2-1, with a weak D call TRBD2 (5 bases). CDR1 and CDR2 (germline): LGHNA, YSLEER. V lost 0 bases and J 1 base, leaving 10 bases between the germline ends. The CDR3 contains 16 residues. The CDR3 sequence: CASSQERGGSYNEQFF. CDR3 DNA: TGCGCCAGCAGCCAAGAACGGGGTGGGTCCTACAATGAGCAGTTCTTC.

This clone occurred a few times. The chain recombines TRBV19 with TRBJ2-3; 7 bases are a match to TRBD2. Germline CDR1 reads LNHDA; CDR2 reads SQIVND (reference sequence). V was clipped by 6 bases and J by 9 bases; unmatched bases: 12. The CDR3 consists of 14 residues. In nucleotides, the CDR3 is TGTGCCAGTAGACTAGAGGCGGGGGAGGACACGCAGTATTTT. Encoded protein: CASRLEAGEDTQYF. Supplemented by reference TRBV19 and TRBJ2-3, the full variable domain reads DGGITQSPKYLFRKEGQNVTLSCEQNLNHDAMYWYRQDPGQGLRLIYYSQIVNDFQKGDIAEGYSVSREKKESFPLTVTSAQKNPTAFYLCASRLEAGEDTQYFGPGTRLTVL.

This clone has only a few counts. The chain couples TRBV14 to TRBJ2-5; the D is unclear. V shed 0 bases and J shed 1 base, with 6 bases lying between them. CDR1 is SGHDN, CDR2 FVKESK, per germline. This CDR3 is 14 amino acids long. CDR3 coding DNA: TGTGCCAGCAGCCAAGAGCACAGCCAAGAGACCCAGTACTTC. It yields the protein CASSQEHSQETQYF. Based on the CDR3 plus reference TRBV14 and TRBJ2-5, the full variable domain is EAGVTQFPSHSVIEKGQTVTLRCDPISGHDNLYWYRRVMGKEIKFLLHFVKESKQDESGMPNNRFLAERTGGTYSTLKVQPAELEDSGVYFCASSQEHSQETQYFGPGTRLLVL.

This clone was counted a few times. This chain uses TRBV14 with TRBJ2-7; possibly TRBD1 for D (6 bases). Trimming cost V 4 bases and J 2 bases, with 12 bases left between them. Germline CDR1 and CDR2: SGHDN and FVKESK. This CDR3 is 14 amino acids long. DNA of the CDR3: TGTGCCAGCAGCCCACAACAGGGAACCTACGAGCAGTACTTC. Translated, it gives CASSPQQGTYEQYF.

This sequence joins TRBV4-3 and TRBJ2-2, with a tentative D call TRBD1 (6 bases). Germline V gene data show CDR1 as LGHNA and CDR2 as YSLEER. V gave up 0 bases and J gave up 5 bases, with 13 bases separating them. The CDR3 has 16 amino acids. The CDR3 nucleotides read TGCGCCAGCAGCCAAGATTCAGGGGCGTGGACCGGGGAGCTGTTTTTT. Translated: CASSQDSGAWTGELFF.

The chain recombines TRBV6-1 with TRBJ2-4; D is possibly TRBD2 (6 bases). The ends were cut back, 2 bases at V and 9 bases at J, with 8 bases in the middle. The CDR3 is made up of 12 amino acids. Germline V CDR1 and CDR2: MNHNS, SASEGT. Written as DNA, the CDR3 is TGTGCCAGCAGTGAATCGGAGGGCATTCAGTACTTC. This encodes CASSESEGIQYF.

J is TRBJ2-2 and V is TRBV9; no clear D gene. Germline V gene data show CDR1 as SGDLS and CDR2 as YYNGEE. V lost 2 bases and J lost 4, with 12 bases in between. The CDR3 sequence is 15 residues long. DNA for the CDR3: TGTGCCAGCAGCGTCCGAGCAGGTGGCACCGGGGAGCTGTTTTTT. It is translated as CASSVRAGGTGELFF.

The gene calls are TRBV2 and TRBJ2-3; D may be TRBD2 (5 bases). Germline V gene data show CDR1 as SNHLY and CDR2 as FYNNEI. Trimming left V 6 bases short and J 3 bases short, with 10 bases between. There are 13 residues in the CDR3. The CDR3 DNA sequence: TGTGCCAGCAGGTCCGGCGGGACAGATACGCAGTATTTT. Translation: CASRSGGTDTQYF.

This sequence joins TRBV19 and TRBJ2-2; TRBD2 agrees at 7 bases. V lost 6 bases to trimming and J lost 4 bases; unmatched junction nucleotides: 2. This CDR3 comprises 13 residues. Germline V gene data show CDR1 as LNHDA and CDR2 as SQIVND (reference sequence). The CDR3 bases are TGTGCCAGTAGCGGGACTATCACCGGGGAGCTGTTTTTT. Translated, it gives CASSGTITGELFF.

This clone appeared a few times. V usage is TRBV5-6 and J usage is TRBJ2-5; TRBD1 matches 8 bases. Germline CDR1 reads SGHDT; CDR2 reads YYEEEE. V lost 0 bases, J lost 1 base, and 5 bases stayed unmatched. The length of the CDR3 is 16 residues. CDR3 DNA sequence: TGTGCCAGCAGCTTGGGCGACAGGGGCCCCCAAGAGACCCAGTACTTC. This encodes CASSLGDRGPQETQYF.

The chain combines TRBV5-6 with TRBJ2-7; D gene ambiguous. The CDR3 runs 13 residues. The germline CDR1 and CDR2 sequences are SGHDT and YYEEEE. The ends were cut back, 4 bases at V and 3 bases at J, with 11 bases in the middle. CDR3 sequence reads: CASSRVGVYEQYF. In nucleotides, the CDR3 is TGTGCCAGCAGCCGTGTCGGTGTCTACGAGCAGTACTTC.

The table lists this clone with a few counts. V gene TRBV7-2 combines with J gene TRBJ2-3, with 9 bases identical to TRBD2. The CDR3 sequence is 15 residues long. Germline lookup yields CDR1 SGHTA and CDR2 FQGNSA. Trimming removed 5 bases from V and 2 bases from J; junction bases left unmatched: 5. The CDR3 DNA is TGTGCCAGCAGCCGACTAGCGGCCCTCACAGATACGCAGTATTTT. Encoded protein: CASSRLAALTDTQYF.

V is TRBV6-5 and J is TRBJ1-5; no reliable D call. With 0 bases removed from V and 2 bases from J, the gap between germline ends came to 8 bases. The CDR3 is 15 amino acids. Germline CDR1 is MNHEY and CDR2 is SVGAGI. CDR3 bases: TGTGCCAGCAGTTACTCGAACCCGGGCAATCAGCCCCAGCATTTT. Its translation is CASSYSNPGNQPQHF.

This clone was recorded a few times. V and J are TRBV19 and TRBJ1-5; TRBD1 is a possible D gene (5 bases). The germline V gene encodes CDR1 LNHDA and CDR2 SQIVND (reference sequence). The CDR3 totals 15 residues. V gave up 0 bases and J gave up 2 bases, with 8 bases separating them. As DNA, the CDR3 is TGTGCCAGTAGTATAGAAGTCAGGGGCAATCAGCCCCAGCATTTT. Protein product: CASSIEVRGNQPQHF.

The genes are TRBV5-1 and TRBJ2-7; weak D call: TRBD2 (5 bases). Germline-derived CDR1 and CDR2 are SGHRS and YFSETQ. The length of the CDR3 is 14 residues. V lost 0 bases to trimming and J lost 0 bases, with 7 bases between them. In DNA, the CDR3 is TGCGCCAGCAGCTTGGTAGGGAGCTCCTACGAGCAGTACTTC. This encodes CASSLVGSSYEQYF.